Below, 25 T cell receptor beta chains from the same sample are listed, as sequenced in a study of T cell repertoires in cytomegalovirus infection (dated by TCRdb to the late 2010s). Reads for this sample came from an Illumina HiSeq 1500. TCRdb handled the public reads itself, with Q25 trimming in fastp and clone calling in MiXCR, and kept productive beta chains. Merged by CDR3 protein, the rows form single entries marked with the most common genes and DNA. The sample table contains approximately 630,000 distinct CDR3 sequences; only one count was recorded for less than 25% of them. Around 8% of the sample lies in the top ten. The sequenced sample consisted of CD8+ T cells from PBMCs. The receptors originated from a human donor in good health (CMV status not recorded). Some clones in this sample may be carry-over from other donors' samples.

Comment on this clonotype: A much more abundant neighbour one base away suggests this may be a read error. The final CDR3 position lacks the conserved phenylalanine or tryptophan, pointing to a likely read error. This chain's CDR3 is CASSLETFQSDGYTL. CDR3 DNA: TGTGCCAGCAGCTTAGAGACCTTCCAGTCCGATGGCTACACCCTC. The chain joins TRBV7-2 to TRBJ1-2, with D uncertain. CDR1 SGHTA and CDR2 FQGNSA come from the germline V gene. The CDR3 runs to 15 residues. The ends were cut back, 1 base at V and 6 bases at J, with 15 bases in the middle.

Many counts were recorded for this clonotype. The chain links TRBV7-9 to TRBJ2-5; D call uncertain. This CDR3 comprises 15 residues. In germline, CDR1 is SEHNR, CDR2 FQNEAQ (reference sequence). The V and J ends lost 3 bases and 0 bases respectively, with 11 bases between them. In DNA form, the CDR3 reads TGTGCCAGCAGCTTGCTTGGTGGAGACCAAGAGACCCAGTACTTC. It translates to CASSLLGGDQETQYF.

This clonotype has at least ten counts. For the CDR3, the DNA is TGTGCCAGCAGCCCCGGACGGCCGCTAAACTATGGCTACACCTTC. As protein: CASSPGRPLNYGYTF. The V gene is TRBV12-3 or TRBV12-4, the J gene TRBJ1-2; no clear D. V dropped 6 bases and J dropped 2 bases, with 16 bases sitting between them. This CDR3 is 15 amino acids long.

This chain connects TRBV6-6 to TRBJ1-2, with 9 bases matching TRBD1. The CDR3 has 11 residues. Germline V gene data show CDR1 as MNHNY and CDR2 as SVGAGI (reference sequence). The trim removed 9 bases at V and 8 bases at J, leaving 4 bases unmatched. In DNA, the CDR3 is TGTGCCAGTCTAACAGGGGGCGGCTACACCTTC. This encodes CASLTGGGYTF.

The chain carries TRBV20-1 and TRBJ1-5; tentative D call: TRBD1 (5 bases). The germline CDR1 and CDR2 sequences are DFQATT and SNEGSKA (reference sequence). V was cut by 7 bases and J by 1 base, with 20 bases left in between. The CDR3 contains 16 residues. The CDR3 coding sequence is TGCAGTGGATATTCAGGGCTCCGGGGGAGCAATCAGCCCCAGCATTTT. Translation: CSGYSGLRGSNQPQHF.

A note on this clonotype: A much larger clone lies one base from this, so it may be a read error. The chain has TRBV7-2 and TRBJ1-1; D unclear. This CDR3 is 13 amino acids long. From germline, CDR1 is SGHTA and CDR2 FQGNSA. With 5 bases removed from V and 3 bases from J, the gap between germline ends came to 10 bases. The CDR3 sequence: CTSSTAKDTEAFF. CDR3 sequence (DNA): TGTACCAGCAGCACAGCCAAGGACACTGAAGCTTTCTTT.

This clonotype was counted a few times. The chain has TRBV5-1 and TRBJ2-2; D not certain. Trimming stripped 6 bases from V and 6 bases from J, with 6 bases between. This CDR3 contains 11 residues. From germline, CDR1 is SGHRS and CDR2 YFSETQ. CDR3 DNA: TGCGCCAGCACAACGTCCGGGGAGCTGTTTTTT. Its translation: CASTTSGELFF.

V and J are TRBV15 and TRBJ2-3, with 11 bases lining up with TRBD1. With 11 bases clipped from V and 3 bases from J, the junction kept 4 bases outside the gene matches. This CDR3 comprises 13 residues. Per germline, CDR1 LNHNV and CDR2 YYDKDF (reference sequence). The CDR3 nucleotides read TGTGCCGCCGGACAGGGGGCAACAGATACGCAGTATTTT. Residues: CAAGQGATDTQYF.

The J gene is TRBJ1-5, the V gene TRBV29-1, with D unclear. V lost 7 bases and J lost 0, with 13 bases in between. The germline CDR1 and CDR2 sequences are SQVTM and ANQGSEA. The CDR3 totals 14 residues. As DNA, the CDR3 is TGCAGCGAGGCGGGAACCCGTAGCAATCAGCCCCAGCATTTT. Its protein product is CSEAGTRSNQPQHF.

V gene TRBV6-6 combines with J gene TRBJ2-5; D gene uncertain. Germline-derived CDR1 and CDR2 are MNHNY and SVGAGI (reference sequence). The CDR3 covers 14 residues. V lost 2 bases to trimming and J lost 5 bases, with 12 bases between them. The CDR3 spells CASSYNTHLETQYF. The CDR3, as DNA: TGTGCCAGCAGTTACAACACCCACCTGGAGACCCAGTACTTC.

This clonotype was seen ten or more times. V usage is TRBV12-3 or TRBV12-4 and J usage is TRBJ2-7, with TRBD1 identical over 9 bases. The CDR3 consists of 14 residues. V trimming: 4 bases; J trimming: 4 bases; junction bases outside the gene matches: 5. DNA of the CDR3: TGTGCCAGCAGTTCATCGGACAGGGGTTACGAGCAGTACTTC. It translates to CASSSSDRGYEQYF.

The chain is built from TRBV27 and TRBJ2-1; TRBD1 might be the D (5 bases). The CDR3 consists of 15 residues. Per germline, CDR1 MNHEY and CDR2 SMNVEV (reference sequence). Trimming left V 6 bases short and J 0 bases short, with 12 bases between. CDR3 nucleotides: TGTGCCAGCAGCCCCGACAGTTTCTCCTACAATGAGCAGTTCTTC. Its translation: CASSPDSFSYNEQFF.

This clonotype was counted between two and nine times. The chain links TRBV7-8 to TRBJ2-5, with 8 bases matching TRBD2. Germline V gene data show CDR1 as SGHVS and CDR2 as FQNEAQ. The trim removed 0 bases at V and 1 base at J, leaving 4 bases unmatched. This CDR3 region has 16 residues. CDR3 residues: CASSLAVAGTQETQYF. CDR3 coding DNA: TGTGCCAGCAGCTTAGCAGTAGCGGGGACCCAAGAGACCCAGTACTTC.

V usage is TRBV9 and J usage is TRBJ1-4, with 8 positions matching TRBD1. The CDR3 length is 16 residues. Per germline, CDR1 SGDLS and CDR2 YYNGEE. Trimming cost V 3 bases and J 4 bases; bases outside gene matches: 8. CDR3 coding DNA: TGTGCCAGCAGCGGACGGACAGGGCCCGATAATGAAAAACTGTTTTTT. This sequence encodes CASSGRTGPDNEKLFF.

This clonotype was detected a few times. V usage is TRBV29-1 and J usage is TRBJ1-2; D is perhaps TRBD1 (6 bases). This CDR3 is built from 14 residues. CDR1 is SQVTM, CDR2 ANQGSEA, per germline. V dropped 7 bases and J dropped 0 bases, with 15 bases sitting between them. The CDR3 sequence: CSGTGSGPNYGYTF. CDR3 nucleotides: TGCAGCGGAACAGGGAGCGGTCCTAACTATGGCTACACCTTC.

This clonotype was found many times. The chain employs TRBV12-3 or TRBV12-4 and TRBJ1-5; D gene uncertain. The V gene lost 1 base and the J gene lost 1 base, with 8 bases spanning the gap. The CDR3 contains 15 residues. Here the CDR3 reads CASSLELGSNQPQHF. In DNA form, the CDR3 reads TGTGCCAGCAGTTTAGAGCTGGGGAGCAATCAGCCCCAGCATTTT.

The chain joins TRBV28 to TRBJ2-1, with D tentatively TRBD2 (5 bases). The germline V gene has CDR1 MDHEN and CDR2 SYDVKM. The V end was cut by 3 bases, the J end by 11 bases, with 14 bases between. The CDR3 has 13 residues. CDR3 loop: CASSLSMGDQQFF. As DNA, the CDR3 is TGTGCCAGCAGTTTGTCGATGGGAGATCAGCAGTTCTTC.

This clonotype is a singleton in its sample. This could be a read error, since a much larger clone is one nucleotide away. V usage is TRBV7-2 and J usage is TRBJ2-7, with 10 bases fitting TRBD2. Per germline, CDR1 SGHTA and CDR2 FQGNSA. This CDR3 has 14 amino acids. The CDR3 here is CVSSWTSGSYEQYF. The CDR3 DNA is TGTGTCAGCAGCTGGACTAGCGGCTCCTACGAGCAGTACTTC.

A few counts support this clonotype. V and J are TRBV6-2 or TRBV6-3 and TRBJ2-7, with D unclear. Germline CDR1 is MNHEY and CDR2 is SVGEGT. The CDR3 totals 14 residues. The V end was cut by 4 bases, the J end by 2 bases, with 12 bases between. The CDR3 protein is CASSSLGFPYEQYV. The CDR3 nucleotides read TGTGCCAGCAGTTCCCTCGGGTTTCCCTACGAGCAGTACGTC.

The CDR3 DNA is TGTGCCAGCAGTCCCCCCGGGACAGGGGAGTATGGCTACACCTTC. It encodes CASSPPGTGEYGYTF. This sequence joins TRBV28 and TRBJ1-2; 10 nucleotides match TRBD1. V lost 5 bases and J lost 5; bases outside the gene matches: 8. This CDR3 contains 15 residues. Germline V gene data show CDR1 as MDHEN and CDR2 as SYDVKM.

The genes are TRBV29-1 and TRBJ1-2; unclear D gene. V was clipped by 0 bases and J by 3 bases, with 14 bases between them. The CDR3 length is 15 residues. Germline V gene lookup returns CDR1 SQVTM and CDR2 ANQGSEA. This CDR3 is CSVEDRPDGYYGYTF. CDR3 nucleotides: TGCAGCGTTGAAGATAGGCCGGACGGATACTATGGCTACACCTTC.

This clonotype was counted only a few times. This sequence joins TRBV6-4 and TRBJ1-1; TRBD1 is a possible D gene (5 bases). The V gene lost 3 bases and the J gene lost 5 bases, with 13 bases spanning the gap. The CDR3 contains 14 residues. The V gene's germline CDR1 is MRHNA and CDR2 SNTAGT. CDR3 loop: CASSEGGRGTEAFF. The CDR3 nucleotides are TGTGCCAGCAGTGAGGGGGGTCGGGGAACTGAAGCTTTCTTT.

The rearrangement links TRBV7-6 to TRBJ2-1; D might be TRBD1 or TRBD2, each matching 5 bases. The CDR3 length is 16 residues. Germline V lookup: CDR1 SGHVS, CDR2 FNYEAQ. With 7 bases removed from V and 7 bases from J, the gap between germline ends came to 23 bases. CDR3 sequence (DNA): TGTGCCAGCACTGGTGTGATTCTGGGACCGAGGAATGAGCAGTTCTTC. Protein sequence: CASTGVILGPRNEQFF.

The chain recombines TRBV12-3 or TRBV12-4 with TRBJ2-1; D is tentatively TRBD1 or TRBD2 (5 bases each). This CDR3 contains 12 residues. Trimming removed 7 bases at V and 9 bases at J, with 13 bases between. The CDR3 nucleotides read TGTGCCAGCACCCGACGGGACGGTGAGCAGTTCTTC. Amino acids: CASTRRDGEQFF.

The chain employs TRBV27 and TRBJ2-2, with TRBD2 as a possible D gene (6 bases). Trimming removed 6 bases from V and 7 bases from J, with 12 bases in between. This CDR3 comprises 13 residues. Germline assignment: CDR1 MNHEY and CDR2 SMNVEV (reference sequence). CDR3 sequence (DNA): TGTGCCAGCAGGGAGGGAGTTAACGGGGAGCTGTTTTTT. This gives the protein CASREGVNGELFF.